This T cell receptor beta chain was captured in a study of T cell repertoires in cytomegalovirus infection. V gave up 7 bases and J gave up 0 bases, with 15 bases separating them. The CDR3 runs 15 residues. Germline V gives CDR1 SGDLS, CDR2 YYNGEE. On this clonotype itself: Antigen unknown.

MiXCR, run by TCRdb on the reads, gives a single entry per CDR3 protein. The sample lists about 570,000 distinct CDR3 sequences; roughly 43% were seen once. This receptor was taken from a human donor in good health (CMV status not recorded). Some clones in this sample may be carry-over from other donors' samples. The sequencing here drew on cultured PBMCs, taken from culture after CMV antigen stimulation. V and J are TRBV9 and TRBJ2-3; possibly TRBD1 for D (6 bases). CDR3 sequence (DNA): TGTGCCAGCGGAACAGGGCCATATAGCACAGATACGCAGTATTTT. Translated: CASGTGPYSTDTQYF.